This TCR beta chain was captured in a study of prognosis after radiotherapy for stage I lung cancer. The CDR3 extends over 14 amino acids. The V end was cut by 0 bases, the J end by 3 bases, with 9 bases between. The germline CDR1 and CDR2 sequences are DFQATT and SNEGSKA (reference sequence). Amplification of the TCR beta CDR3 (from genomic DNA) was done by two-round multiplex PCR. Primers targeting each individual TRBV and TRBJ gene were applied in first-round PCR. A single record per CDR3 protein comes from TCRdb applying MiXCR to the multiplex PCR reads. The data hold fewer than 40,000 distinct CDR3 sequences, with 30% to 35% observed a single time.

The material was PBMCs, obtained before or after stereotactic body radiation therapy (not recorded which). The receptor was isolated from a donor older than 45 with non-small cell lung cancer. The genes are TRBV20-1 and TRBJ2-1, with D uncertain. CDR3 in DNA: TGCAGTGCTAGAGAGCTATCTGGCTACAATGAGCAGTTCTTC. It is translated as CSARELSGYNEQFF.